This TCR beta chain was observed in a study of blood T cell repertoires in COVID-19. Germline V gene lookup returns CDR1 MNHEY and CDR2 SVGAGI. This CDR3 region has 12 residues. V shed 7 bases and J shed 5 bases, with 11 bases lying between them. Generated by immunoSEQ multiplex PCR, the TCRdb table keeps only in-frame clones and is missing some. Of fewer than 700,000 clones detected, 85% to 90% appear once; the ten largest clones hold under 8.5%. Seattle-derived patients entered the study during active infection and were followed longitudinally. V is TRBV6-5 and J is TRBJ1-1; D uncertain. The TCR originated in a woman in her fifties or sixties with COVID-19, enrolled during active disease. The sample comprised peripheral blood. The CDR3 loop is CASTIVGTEAFF. The CDR3 bases are TGTGCCAGCACAATTGTCGGGACTGAAGCTTTCTTT.